A selection of T cell receptor beta chains follows, all from one sample in a study of shared clonotypes between healthy human individuals. Sequenced by immunoSEQ multiplex PCR; TCRdb stores in-frame clones only, minus some. The top ten hold about 0.41% of the sample, which has some 2.3 million clones, roughly 93% seen once. The sample taken for sequencing was naive CD4+ T cells from PBMCs. These receptors were collected from a man younger than 35 in good health. Some clones in this sample may be carry-over from other donors' samples. CDR3s include the opening cysteine and the closing phenylalanine or tryptophan.

TRBV18	TRBJ2-1	CASSTTGLAGLNEQFF
TRBV9	TRBJ2-3	CASSASGLESGGPRDTQYF
TRBV6-1	TRBJ2-7	CASTHTRYEQYF
TRBV28	TRBJ2-7	CASSFPNRGNSRTQLGSYEQYF
TRBV5-1	TRBJ1-2	CASRTENHGYTF
TRBV7-3	TRBJ2-3	CASSLIAGSTDTQYF
TRBV19	TRBJ1-2	CASSDRYGYTF
TRBV20-1	TRBJ1-1	CSAPGRSEAFF
TRBV5-1	TRBJ2-3	CASRASGGSTDTQYF
TRBV15	TRBJ2-3	CATSSGVRRYF
TRBV6-6	TRBJ2-7	CASSSSPDRGSYEQYF
TRBV28	TRBJ2-2	CASSWAGELFF
TRBV5-4	TRBJ2-7	CASSPGLGDSYEQYF
TRBV2	TRBJ2-5	CASTGEQGGETQYF
TRBV4-1	TRBJ1-6	CASSQYEAPKNSPLHF
TRBV29-1	TRBJ2-2	CSVGQGRAGELFF
TRBV6-5	TRBJ1-1	CASSYRSEAFF
TRBV7-8	TRBJ1-6	CASSSTTGGRGSPLHF
TRBV27	TRBJ2-7	CASRDGASGRASPNEQYF
TRBV28	TRBJ1-3	CASSPQGRRYTIYF
TRBV29-1	TRBJ2-7	CSVGTGGGEQYF
TRBV27	TRBJ2-7	CASSSPRGAGPYEQYF
TRBV5-6	TRBJ2-3	CASSLLAGGISIRDTQYF
TRBV6-5	TRBJ2-1	CATLDRGYNEQFF
TRBV5-8	TRBJ1-5	CASSLWGGQSNQPQHF
TRBV10-3	TRBJ1-1	CAISETSLEAFF
TRBV6-5	TRBJ2-2	CATRRAGVRTGELFF
TRBV7-8	TRBJ1-5	CASSPLGGDQPQHF
TRBV27	TRBJ2-1	CASRAMRADPANEQFF
TRBV15	TRBJ2-7	CATSRERPTSGRSFYEEYF
TRBV30	TRBJ2-2	CAWSEGLTGELFF
TRBV5-1	TRBJ2-5	CASSRKQGIQETQYF
TRBV28	TRBJ2-5	CASSRIGRETQYF
TRBV28	TRBJ1-2	CASSSGQGTYLDGYTF
TRBV21-1	TRBJ1-2	CASSKAWTGDYGYTF
TRBV2	TRBJ2-4	CASRRRDWVDKNIQYF
TRBV7-9	TRBJ2-7	CASSLAGVLAGNYEQYF
TRBV4-1	TRBJ1-3	CASSQGGQGGGNTIYF
TRBV6-1	TRBJ2-2	CASGRYHTGELFF
TRBV7-9	TRBJ2-2	CASSVWGTGELFF
TRBV9	TRBJ1-1	CASSVVGRTDTEAFF
TRBV5-1	TRBJ2-2	CASSLAPLLAGGPTGELFF
TRBV5-1	TRBJ2-7	CASSPVGLAGSFYEQYF
TRBV30	TRBJ2-3	CAWIGRGGVHTQYF
TRBV14	TRBJ2-1	CASNPSGISYNEQFF
TRBV11-2	TRBJ2-7	CASSGGGVGRAYEQYF
TRBV28	TRBJ2-3	CATTSGLVGTDTQYF
TRBV4-1	TRBJ2-5	CASSQGTGETQYF
TRBV2	TRBJ2-1	CASAPYNEQFF
TRBV7-9	TRBJ1-2	CASSSSGLDYTF
TRBV5-1	TRBJ1-1	CASSWNDRVVTEAFF
TRBV12-5	TRBJ2-1	CASGGAGVLNEQFF
TRBV5-1	TRBJ2-1	CASSLTSGTYNEQFF
TRBV7-3	TRBJ2-3	CASSRGGGRTDTQYF
TRBV27	TRBJ1-4	CASSLGGAATNEKLFF